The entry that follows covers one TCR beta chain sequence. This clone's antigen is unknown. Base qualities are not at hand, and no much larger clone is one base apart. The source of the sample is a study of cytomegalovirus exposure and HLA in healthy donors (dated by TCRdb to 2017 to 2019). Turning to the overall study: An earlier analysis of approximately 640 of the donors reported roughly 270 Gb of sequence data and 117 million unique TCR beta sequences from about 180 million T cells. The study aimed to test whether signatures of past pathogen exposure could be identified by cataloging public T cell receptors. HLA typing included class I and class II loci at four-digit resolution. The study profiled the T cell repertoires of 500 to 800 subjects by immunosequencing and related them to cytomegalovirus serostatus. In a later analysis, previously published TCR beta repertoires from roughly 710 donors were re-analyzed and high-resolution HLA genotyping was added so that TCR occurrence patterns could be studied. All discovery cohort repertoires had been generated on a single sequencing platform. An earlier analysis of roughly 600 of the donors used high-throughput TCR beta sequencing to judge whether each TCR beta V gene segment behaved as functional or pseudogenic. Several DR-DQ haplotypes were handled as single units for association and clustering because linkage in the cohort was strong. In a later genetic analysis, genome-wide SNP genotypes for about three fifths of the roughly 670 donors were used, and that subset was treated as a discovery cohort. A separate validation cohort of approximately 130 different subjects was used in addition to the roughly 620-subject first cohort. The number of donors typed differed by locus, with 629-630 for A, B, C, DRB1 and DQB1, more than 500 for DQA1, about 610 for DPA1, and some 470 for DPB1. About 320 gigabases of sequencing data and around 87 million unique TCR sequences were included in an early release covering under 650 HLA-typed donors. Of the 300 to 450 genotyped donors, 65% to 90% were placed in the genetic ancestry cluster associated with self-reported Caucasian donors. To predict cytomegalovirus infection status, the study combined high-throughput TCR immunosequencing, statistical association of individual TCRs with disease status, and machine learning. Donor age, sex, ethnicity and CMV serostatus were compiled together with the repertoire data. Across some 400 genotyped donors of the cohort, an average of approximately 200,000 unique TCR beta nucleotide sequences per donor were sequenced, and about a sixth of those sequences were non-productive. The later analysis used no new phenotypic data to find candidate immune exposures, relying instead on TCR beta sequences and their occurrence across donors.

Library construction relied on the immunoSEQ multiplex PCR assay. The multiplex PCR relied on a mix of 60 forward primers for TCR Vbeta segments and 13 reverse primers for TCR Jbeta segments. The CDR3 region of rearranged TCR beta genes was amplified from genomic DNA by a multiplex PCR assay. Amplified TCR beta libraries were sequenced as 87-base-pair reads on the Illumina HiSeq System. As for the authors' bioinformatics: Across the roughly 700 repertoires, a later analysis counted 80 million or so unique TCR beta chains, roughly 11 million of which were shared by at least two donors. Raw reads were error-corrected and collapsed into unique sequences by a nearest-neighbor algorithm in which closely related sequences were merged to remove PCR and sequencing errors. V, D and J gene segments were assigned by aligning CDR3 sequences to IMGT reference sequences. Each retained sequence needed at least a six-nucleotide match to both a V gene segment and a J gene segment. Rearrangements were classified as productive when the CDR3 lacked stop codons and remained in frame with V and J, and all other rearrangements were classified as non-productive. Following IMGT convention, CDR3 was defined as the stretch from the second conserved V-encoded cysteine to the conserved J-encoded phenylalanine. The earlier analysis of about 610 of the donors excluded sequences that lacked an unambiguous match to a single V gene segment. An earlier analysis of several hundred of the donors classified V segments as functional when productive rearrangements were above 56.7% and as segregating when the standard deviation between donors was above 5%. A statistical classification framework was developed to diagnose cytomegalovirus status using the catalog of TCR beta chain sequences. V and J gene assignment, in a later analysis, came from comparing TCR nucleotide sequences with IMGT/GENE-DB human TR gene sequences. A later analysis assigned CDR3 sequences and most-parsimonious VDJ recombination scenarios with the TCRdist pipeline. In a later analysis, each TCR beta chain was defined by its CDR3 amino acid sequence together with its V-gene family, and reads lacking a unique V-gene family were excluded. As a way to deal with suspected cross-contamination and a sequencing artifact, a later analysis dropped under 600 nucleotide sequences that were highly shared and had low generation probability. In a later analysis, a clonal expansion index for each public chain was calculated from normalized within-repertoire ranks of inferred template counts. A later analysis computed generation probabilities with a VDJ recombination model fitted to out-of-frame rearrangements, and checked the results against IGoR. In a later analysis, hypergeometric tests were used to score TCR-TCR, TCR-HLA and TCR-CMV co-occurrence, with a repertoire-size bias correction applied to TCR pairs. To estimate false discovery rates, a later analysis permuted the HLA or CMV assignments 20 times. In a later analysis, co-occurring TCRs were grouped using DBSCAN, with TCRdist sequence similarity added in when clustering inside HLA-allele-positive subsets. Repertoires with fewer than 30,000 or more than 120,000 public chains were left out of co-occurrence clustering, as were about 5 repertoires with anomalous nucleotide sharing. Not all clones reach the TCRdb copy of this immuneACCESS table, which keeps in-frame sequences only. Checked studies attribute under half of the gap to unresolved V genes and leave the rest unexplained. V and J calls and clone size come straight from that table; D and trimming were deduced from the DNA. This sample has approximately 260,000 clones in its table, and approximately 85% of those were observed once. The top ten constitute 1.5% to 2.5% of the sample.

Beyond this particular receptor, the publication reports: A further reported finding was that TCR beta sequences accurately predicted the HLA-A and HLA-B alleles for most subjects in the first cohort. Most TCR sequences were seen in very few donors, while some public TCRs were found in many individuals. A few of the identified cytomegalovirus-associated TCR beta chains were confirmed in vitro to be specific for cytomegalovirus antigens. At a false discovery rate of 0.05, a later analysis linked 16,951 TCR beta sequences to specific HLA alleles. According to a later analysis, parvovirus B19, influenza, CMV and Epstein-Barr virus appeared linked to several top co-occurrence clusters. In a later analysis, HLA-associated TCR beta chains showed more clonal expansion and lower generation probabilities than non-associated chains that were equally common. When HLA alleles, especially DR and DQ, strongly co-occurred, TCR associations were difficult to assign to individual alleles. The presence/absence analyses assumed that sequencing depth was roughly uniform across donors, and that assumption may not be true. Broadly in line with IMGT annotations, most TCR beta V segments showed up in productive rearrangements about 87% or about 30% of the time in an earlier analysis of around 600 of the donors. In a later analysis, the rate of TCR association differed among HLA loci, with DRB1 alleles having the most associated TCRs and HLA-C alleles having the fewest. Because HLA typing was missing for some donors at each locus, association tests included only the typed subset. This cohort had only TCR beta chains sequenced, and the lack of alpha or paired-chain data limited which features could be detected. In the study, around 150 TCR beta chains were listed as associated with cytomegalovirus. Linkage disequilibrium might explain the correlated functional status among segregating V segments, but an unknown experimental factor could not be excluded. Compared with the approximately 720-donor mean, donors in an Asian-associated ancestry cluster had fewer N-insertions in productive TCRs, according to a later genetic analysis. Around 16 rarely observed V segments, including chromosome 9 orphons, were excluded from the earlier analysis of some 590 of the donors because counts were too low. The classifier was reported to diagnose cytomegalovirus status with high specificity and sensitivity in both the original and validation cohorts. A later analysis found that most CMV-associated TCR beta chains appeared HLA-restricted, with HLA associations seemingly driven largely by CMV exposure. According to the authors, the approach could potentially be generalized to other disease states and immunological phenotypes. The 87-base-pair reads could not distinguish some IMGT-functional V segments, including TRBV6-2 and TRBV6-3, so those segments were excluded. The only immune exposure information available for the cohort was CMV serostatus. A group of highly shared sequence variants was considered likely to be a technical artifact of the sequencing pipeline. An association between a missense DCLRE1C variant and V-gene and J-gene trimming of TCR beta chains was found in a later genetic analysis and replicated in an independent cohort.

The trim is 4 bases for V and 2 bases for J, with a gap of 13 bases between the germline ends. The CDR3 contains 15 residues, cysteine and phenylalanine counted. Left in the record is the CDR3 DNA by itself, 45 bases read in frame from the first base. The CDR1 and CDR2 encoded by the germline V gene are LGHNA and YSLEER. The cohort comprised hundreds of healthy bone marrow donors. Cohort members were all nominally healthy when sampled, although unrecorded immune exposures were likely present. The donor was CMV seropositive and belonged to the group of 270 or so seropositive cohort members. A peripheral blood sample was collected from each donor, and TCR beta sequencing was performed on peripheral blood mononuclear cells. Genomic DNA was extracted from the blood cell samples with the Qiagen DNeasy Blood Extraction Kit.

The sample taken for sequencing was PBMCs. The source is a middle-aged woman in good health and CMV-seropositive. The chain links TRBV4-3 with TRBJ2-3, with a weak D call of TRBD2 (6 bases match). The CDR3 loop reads CASSPGGDITDTQYF. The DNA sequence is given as TGCGCCAGCAGCCCAGGCGGGGATATCACAGATACGCAGTATTTT.